The clone carrying this T cell receptor beta chain was detected ten times or more. Its specificity is unknown. TCRdb reanalysed the 5' RACE reads using MiXCR and keeps one entry per CDR3 protein. The repertoire includes roughly 340,000 distinct CDR3 sequences, over 8% of them detected once, and under 20% sits in the top ten. This record comes from a study of T cells after yellow fever vaccination. Notes on the study in general: Faster peaking, at day 5 versus 15, marked a secondary response that was weaker. Detected again after the booster were most primary-vaccination clones, at 95% to 96% CD4 and approximately 90% CD8.

Looked up from germline, CDR1 is MDHEN and CDR2 is SYDVKM. V shed 7 bases, J shed 3 bases, and the junction held 8 bases outside the gene matches. This CDR3 spans 16 amino acids. The TCR comes from a man aged 18 to 29 who received the YFV17D yellow fever vaccine. The sequenced sample was PBMCs, obtained on the day of the first yellow fever vaccination. The chain has TRBV28 and TRBJ2-1; 11 bases align to TRBD1. CDR3 protein: CASNRRGQGDYNEQFF. The DNA of the CDR3 is TGTGCCAGCAATCGACGGGGACAGGGGGACTACAATGAGCAGTTCTTC.